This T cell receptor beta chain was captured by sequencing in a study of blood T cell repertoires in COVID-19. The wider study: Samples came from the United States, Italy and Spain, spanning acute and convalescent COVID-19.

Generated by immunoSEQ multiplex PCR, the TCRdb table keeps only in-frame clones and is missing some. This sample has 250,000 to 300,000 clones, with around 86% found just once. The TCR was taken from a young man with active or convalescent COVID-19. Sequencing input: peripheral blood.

CDR3 DNA sequence: TGTGCCAGCAGCTTTAGCGGGATTGAGTTCTTC. It yields the protein CASSFSGIEFF. V usage is TRBV7-2 and J usage is TRBJ2-1; 8 positions match TRBD2. With V trimmed by 3 bases and J by 14 bases, 3 bases remained unmatched. CDR1 and CDR2 (germline): SGHTA, FQGNSA. The CDR3 runs to 11 residues.